This TCR beta chain emerged from a study of cytomegalovirus exposure and HLA in healthy donors. Notes on the study in general: In all likelihood, a cluster of highly shared sequence variants was a sequencing artifact. In a later analysis, common viral pathogens appeared linked to several of the most significant clusters. HLA allele associations emerged for 15,000 to 20,000 TCR beta sequences in a later analysis, at 0.05 false discovery rate. There were over 150 TCR beta chains listed as cytomegalovirus-associated.

PCR primers comprised 60 Vbeta and 13 Jbeta primers. Clones were sequenced by immunoSEQ multiplex PCR, and TCRdb holds only the in-frame ones, with some missing. The sample includes about 130,000 clones, about 80% seen only once; the top ten take around 3.3%. V lost 0 bases and J lost 4, with 9 bases in between. The length of the CDR3 is 15 residues. Germline V gives CDR1 MGHRA, CDR2 YSYEKL. In its sample, this clone was seen a few times. Its antigen is as yet unknown. This sequence joins TRBV4-1 and TRBJ1-4; D gene ambiguous. The origin of this receptor is a male donor in good health and CMV-seronegative. The sample comprised PBMCs. The DNA for the CDR3 is TGCGCCAGCAGCCAAGATGGATCGGGTAATGAAAAACTGTTTTTT. Translating gives CASSQDGSGNEKLFF.